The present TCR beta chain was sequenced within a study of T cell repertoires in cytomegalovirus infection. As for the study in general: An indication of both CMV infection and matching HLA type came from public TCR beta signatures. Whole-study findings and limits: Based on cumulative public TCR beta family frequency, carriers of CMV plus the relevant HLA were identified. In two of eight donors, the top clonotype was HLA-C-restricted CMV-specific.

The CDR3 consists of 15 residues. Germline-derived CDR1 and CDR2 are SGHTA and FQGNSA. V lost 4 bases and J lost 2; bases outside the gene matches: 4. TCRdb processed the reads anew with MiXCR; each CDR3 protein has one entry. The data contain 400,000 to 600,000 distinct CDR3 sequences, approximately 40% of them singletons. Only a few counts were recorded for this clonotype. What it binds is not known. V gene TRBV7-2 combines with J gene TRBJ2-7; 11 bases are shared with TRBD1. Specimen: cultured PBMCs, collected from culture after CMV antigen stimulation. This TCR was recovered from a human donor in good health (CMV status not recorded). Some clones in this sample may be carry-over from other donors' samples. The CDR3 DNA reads TGTGCCAGCAGCTCCGGACAGGGGGCGGCCTACGAGCAGTACTTC. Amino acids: CASSSGQGAAYEQYF.